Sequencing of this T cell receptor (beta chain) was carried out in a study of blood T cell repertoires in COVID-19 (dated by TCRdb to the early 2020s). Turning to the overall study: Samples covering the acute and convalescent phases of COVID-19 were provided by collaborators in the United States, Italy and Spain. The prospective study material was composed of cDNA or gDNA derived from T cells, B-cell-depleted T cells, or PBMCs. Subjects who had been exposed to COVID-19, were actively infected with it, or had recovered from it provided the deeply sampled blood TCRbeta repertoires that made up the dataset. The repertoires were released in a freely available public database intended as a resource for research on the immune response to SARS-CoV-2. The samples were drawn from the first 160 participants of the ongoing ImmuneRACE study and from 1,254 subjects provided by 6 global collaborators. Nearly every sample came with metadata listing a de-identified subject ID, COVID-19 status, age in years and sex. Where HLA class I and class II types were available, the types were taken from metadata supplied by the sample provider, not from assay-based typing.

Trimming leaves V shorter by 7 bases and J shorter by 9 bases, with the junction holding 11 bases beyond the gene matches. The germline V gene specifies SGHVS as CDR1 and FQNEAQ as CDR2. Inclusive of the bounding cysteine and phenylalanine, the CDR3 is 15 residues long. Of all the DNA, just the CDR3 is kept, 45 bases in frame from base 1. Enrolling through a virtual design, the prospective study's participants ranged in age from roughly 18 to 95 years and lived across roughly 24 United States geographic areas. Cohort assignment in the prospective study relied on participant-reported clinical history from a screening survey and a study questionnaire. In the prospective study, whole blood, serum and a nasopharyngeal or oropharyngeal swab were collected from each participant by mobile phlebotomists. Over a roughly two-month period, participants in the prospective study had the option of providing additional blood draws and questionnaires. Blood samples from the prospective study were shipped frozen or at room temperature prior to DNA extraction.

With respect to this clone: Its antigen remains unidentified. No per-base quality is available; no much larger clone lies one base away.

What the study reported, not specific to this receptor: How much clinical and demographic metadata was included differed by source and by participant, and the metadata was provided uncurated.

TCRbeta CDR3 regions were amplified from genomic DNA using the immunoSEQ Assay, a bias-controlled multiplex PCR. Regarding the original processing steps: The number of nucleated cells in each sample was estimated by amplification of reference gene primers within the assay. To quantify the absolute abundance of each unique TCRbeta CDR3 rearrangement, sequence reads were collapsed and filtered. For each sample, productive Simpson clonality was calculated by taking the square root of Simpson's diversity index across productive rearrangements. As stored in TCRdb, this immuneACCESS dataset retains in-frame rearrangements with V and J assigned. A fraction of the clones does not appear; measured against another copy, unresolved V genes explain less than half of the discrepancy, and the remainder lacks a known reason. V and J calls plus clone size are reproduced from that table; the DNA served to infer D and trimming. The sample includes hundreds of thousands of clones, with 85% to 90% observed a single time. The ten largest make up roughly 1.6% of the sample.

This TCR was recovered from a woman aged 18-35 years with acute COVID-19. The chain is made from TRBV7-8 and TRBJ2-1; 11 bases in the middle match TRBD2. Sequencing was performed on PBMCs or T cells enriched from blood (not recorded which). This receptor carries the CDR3 CASITIAGGPGEQFF. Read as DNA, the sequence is TGTGCCAGCATCACCATAGCGGGAGGGCCTGGTGAGCAGTTCTTC. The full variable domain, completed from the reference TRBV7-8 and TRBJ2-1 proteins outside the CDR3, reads GAGVSQSPRYKVAKRGQDVALRCDPISGHVSLFWYQQALGQGPEFLTYFQNEAQLDKSGLPSDRFFAERPEGSVSTLKIQRTQQEDSAVYLCASITIAGGPGEQFFGPGTRLTVL.